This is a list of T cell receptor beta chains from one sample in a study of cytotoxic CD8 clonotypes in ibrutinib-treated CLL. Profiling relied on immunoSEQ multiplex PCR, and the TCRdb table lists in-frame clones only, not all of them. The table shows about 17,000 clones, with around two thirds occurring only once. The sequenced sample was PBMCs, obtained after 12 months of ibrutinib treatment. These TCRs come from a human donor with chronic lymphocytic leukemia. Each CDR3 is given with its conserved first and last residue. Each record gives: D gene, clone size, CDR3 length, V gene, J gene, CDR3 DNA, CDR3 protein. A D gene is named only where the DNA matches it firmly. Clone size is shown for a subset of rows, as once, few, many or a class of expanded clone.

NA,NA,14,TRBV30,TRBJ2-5,TGTGCCTGGACCCCCCCACCCGGACAAGAGACCCAGTACTTC,CAWTPPPGQETQYF
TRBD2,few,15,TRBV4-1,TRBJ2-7,TGCGCCAGCAGCCAAGGGGCTAGCGGGACCTACGAGCAGTACTTC,CASSQGASGTYEQYF
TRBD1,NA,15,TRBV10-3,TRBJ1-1,TGTGCCATCAACGCAGGGGGCGCTGGGAACACTGAAGCTTTCTTT,CAINAGGAGNTEAFF
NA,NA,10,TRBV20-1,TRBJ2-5,TGCAGTGCTAGACAAGAGACCCAGTACTTC,CSARQETQYF
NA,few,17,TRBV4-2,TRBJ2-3,TGTGCCAGCAGCCCCGAGTTACGGGAAGCAGGTACAGATACGCAGTATTTT,CASSPELREAGTDTQYF
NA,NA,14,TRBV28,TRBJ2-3,TGTGCCAGCAGGGGCAGATCTAGCACAGATACGCAGTATTTT,CASRGRSSTDTQYF
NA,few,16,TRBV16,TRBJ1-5,TGTGCCAGCAGCCAATTTTACCAGAGCGGCAATCAGCCCCAGCATTTT,CASSQFYQSGNQPQHF
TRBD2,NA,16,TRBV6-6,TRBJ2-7,TGTGCCAGCAGTTACTCCCTCCTAGCGGGAGTTCGCGAGCAGTACTTC,CASSYSLLAGVREQYF
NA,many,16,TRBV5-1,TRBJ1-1,TGCGCCAGCAGCTTTGAGGGGGGCCCCTTGAACACTGAAGCTTTCTTT,CASSFEGGPLNTEAFF
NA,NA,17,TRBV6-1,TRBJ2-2,TGTGCCAGCAGTGAATCAGAGTGGGGGCGAGTTTCCGGGGAGCTGTTTTTT,CASSESEWGRVSGELFF
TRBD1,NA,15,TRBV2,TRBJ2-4,TGTGCCAGCAGGGCCGGGACAGGGGTTACCTACATTCAGTACTTC,CASRAGTGVTYIQYF
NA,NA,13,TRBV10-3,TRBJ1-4,TGTGCCATCAGTGAGGGTACCCATGAAAAACTGTTTTTT,CAISEGTHEKLFF
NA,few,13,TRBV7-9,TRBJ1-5,TGTGCCAGCAGCTTGCAGGGGCGTCAGCCCCAGCATTTT,CASSLQGRQPQHF
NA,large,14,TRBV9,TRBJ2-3,TGTGCCAGCAGCGTAGAGGTCAATACAGATACGCAGTATTTT,CASSVEVNTDTQYF
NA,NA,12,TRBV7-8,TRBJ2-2,TGTGCCAGCAGCTGGGTAGGCGGGGAGCTGTTTTTT,CASSWVGGELFF
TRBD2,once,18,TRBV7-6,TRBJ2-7,TGTGCCAGCAGCCCTACACCCGGACTAGCGGGAACCTCCTACGAGCAGTACTTC,CASSPTPGLAGTSYEQYF
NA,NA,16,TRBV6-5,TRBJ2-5,TGTGCCAGCAGTTACTCGGCAGGGCGAGGCCAAGAGACCCAGTACTTC,CASSYSAGRGQETQYF
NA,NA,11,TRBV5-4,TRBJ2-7,TGTGCCAGCAGCCAGGAATACGAGCAGTACTTC,CASSQEYEQYF
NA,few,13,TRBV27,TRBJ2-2,TGTGCCAGCAGTTCCTATGACGGCGGGGAGCTGTTTTTT,CASSSYDGGELFF